This T cell receptor (beta chain) stems from a study of blood T cell repertoires in COVID-19. The overall study: Samples taken during acute and convalescent COVID-19 were collected in the United States, Italy and Spain.

Authors' data handling: For nucleated cells, counts were estimated from reference gene primer amplification. Assay: immunoSEQ multiplex PCR; the TCRdb copy retains only in-frame clones and omits some. That table furnishes V, J and clone size, whereas the DNA furnished D and trimming. The repertoire consists of approximately 160,000 clones, with roughly 83% occurring once and the leading ten covering roughly 9.5%. V gave up 6 bases and J gave up 2 bases, with 13 bases separating them. The CDR3 has 14 amino acids. Germline V lookup: CDR1 SGDLS, CDR2 YYNGEE. This clone has only a few counts. The chain recombines TRBV9 with TRBJ2-3; D not certain. The sample comprised peripheral blood. The clonotype was recovered from a woman aged 80 or over with active or convalescent COVID-19. The CDR3 protein is CASNSLGPTDTQYF. CDR3 bases: TGTGCCAGCAACTCCCTTGGTCCCACAGATACGCAGTATTTT.